These T cell receptor beta chains were read from a single sample in a study of CD8 T cells in ankylosing spondylitis. TCRdb recomputed calls from the 5' RACE reads with MiXCR, one row per CDR3 protein. The profile shows some 840,000 distinct CDR3 sequences, 12% of them singletons. Sequenced material: blood, either unsorted or a sorted T cell fraction (not recorded which). These receptors were taken from a male donor with ankylosing spondylitis. The CDR3 runs from the conserved cysteine through the conserved F or W. D genes are given only for firm matches. Clone size is given for some rows only: seen once, a few or many times, or a class if the clone is expanded.

v_call: TRBV6-1; clone_size: NA; d_call: NA; j_call: TRBJ1-2; cdr3_aa: CASSELAGSGYTF; cdr3_nt: TGTGCCAGCAGTGAATTGGCAGGCTCTGGCTACACCTTC
v_call: TRBV6-1; clone_size: many; d_call: NA; j_call: TRBJ2-1; cdr3_aa: CASSVQAVSYNEQFF; cdr3_nt: TGTGCCAGCAGTGTCCAGGCGGTCTCCTACAATGAGCAGTTCTTC
v_call: TRBV20-1; clone_size: few; d_call: TRBD1; j_call: TRBJ2-5; cdr3_aa: CSADGQGASGETQYF; cdr3_nt: TGCAGTGCTGATGGACAGGGGGCTTCGGGAGAGACCCAGTACTTC
v_call: TRBV6-5; clone_size: few; d_call: NA; j_call: TRBJ1-5; cdr3_aa: CASSSRGGYSNQPQHF; cdr3_nt: TGTGCCAGCAGTTCACGGGGAGGTTATAGCAATCAGCCCCAGCATTTT
v_call: TRBV4-3; clone_size: NA; d_call: NA; j_call: TRBJ1-5; cdr3_aa: CASSQDVKNQPQHF; cdr3_nt: TGCGCCAGCAGCCAAGACGTAAAGAATCAGCCCCAGCATTTT
v_call: TRBV20-1; clone_size: NA; d_call: NA; j_call: TRBJ1-2; cdr3_aa: CSAEFRGNSIYGYTF; cdr3_nt: TGCAGTGCTGAATTCCGGGGAAATTCTATCTATGGCTACACCTTC
v_call: TRBV20-1; clone_size: few; d_call: NA; j_call: TRBJ1-6; cdr3_aa: CSATPGGVSPLHF; cdr3_nt: TGCAGTGCTACCCCCGGGGGGGTTTCACCCCTCCACTTT
v_call: TRBV20-1; clone_size: NA; d_call: NA; j_call: TRBJ2-3; cdr3_aa: CSAIIGGPTDTQYF; cdr3_nt: TGCAGTGCTATAATAGGGGGACCCACAGATACGCAGTATTTT
v_call: TRBV20-1; clone_size: NA; d_call: TRBD2; j_call: TRBJ2-7; cdr3_aa: CSARGLAGAYEQYF; cdr3_nt: TGCAGTGCTAGAGGACTAGCGGGAGCCTACGAGCAGTACTTC
v_call: TRBV6-1; clone_size: few; d_call: NA; j_call: TRBJ1-5; cdr3_aa: CASRLGVRQNQPQHF; cdr3_nt: TGTGCCAGCAGGCTGGGAGTGAGACAGAATCAGCCCCAGCATTTT
v_call: TRBV5-1; clone_size: NA; d_call: NA; j_call: TRBJ2-7; cdr3_aa: CASSLVGVVEQYF; cdr3_nt: TGCGCCAGCAGCTTGGTCGGGGTGGTCGAGCAGTACTTC
v_call: TRBV7-2; clone_size: many; d_call: NA; j_call: TRBJ2-1; cdr3_aa: CASSTQVDGEQFF; cdr3_nt: TGTGCCAGCAGCACCCAGGTGGATGGAGAGCAGTTCTTC
v_call: TRBV2; clone_size: few; d_call: NA; j_call: TRBJ2-5; cdr3_aa: CASDLQGQETQYF; cdr3_nt: TGTGCCAGCGATCTACAGGGCCAAGAGACCCAGTACTTC
v_call: TRBV7-2; clone_size: few; d_call: TRBD1; j_call: TRBJ2-5; cdr3_aa: CASTNPRGQGEETQYF; cdr3_nt: TGTGCCAGCACCAATCCTCGAGGGCAGGGGGAAGAGACCCAGTACTTC
v_call: TRBV18; clone_size: few; d_call: NA; j_call: TRBJ2-5; cdr3_aa: CASSPSGWYQETQYF; cdr3_nt: TGTGCCAGCTCACCCAGCGGGTGGTACCAAGAGACCCAGTACTTC
v_call: TRBV18; clone_size: few; d_call: TRBD2; j_call: TRBJ2-7; cdr3_aa: CASSVGLAGVTEQYF; cdr3_nt: TGTGCCAGCTCAGTGGGACTAGCGGGAGTTACCGAGCAGTACTTC
v_call: TRBV7-2; clone_size: NA; d_call: TRBD2; j_call: TRBJ2-2; cdr3_aa: CASSFLAGATGELFF; cdr3_nt: TGTGCCAGCAGCTTTTTAGCGGGAGCCACCGGGGAGCTGTTTTTT
v_call: TRBV7-8; clone_size: NA; d_call: NA; j_call: TRBJ1-4; cdr3_aa: CASGRGDTEGKLFF; cdr3_nt: TGTGCCAGCGGGAGGGGGGACACGGAAGGGAAACTGTTTTTT
v_call: TRBV29-1; clone_size: many; d_call: NA; j_call: TRBJ1-2; cdr3_aa: CSVQGSNGYTF; cdr3_nt: TGCAGCGTTCAAGGGAGCAATGGCTACACCTTC
v_call: TRBV29-1; clone_size: many; d_call: TRBD1; j_call: TRBJ1-6; cdr3_aa: CSARDRVNSPLHF; cdr3_nt: TGCAGCGCCCGGGACAGGGTAAATTCACCCCTCCACTTT
v_call: TRBV20-1; clone_size: few; d_call: TRBD1; j_call: TRBJ2-3; cdr3_aa: CSAVQGAWTDTQYF; cdr3_nt: TGCAGTGCCGTACAGGGGGCATGGACAGATACGCAGTATTTT
v_call: TRBV6-5; clone_size: many; d_call: TRBD2; j_call: TRBJ2-1; cdr3_aa: CASSYRLAGYNEQFF; cdr3_nt: TGTGCCAGCAGTTACAGGCTAGCGGGGTACAATGAGCAGTTCTTC